Listed below are T cell receptor beta chains from one sample, sequenced in a study of blood T cell repertoires in COVID-19. Generated by immunoSEQ multiplex PCR, the TCRdb table keeps only in-frame clones and is missing some. There are around 100,000 clones in the sample; 89% occur only once, and 3.5% lies in the top ten. The sequencing sample was made of peripheral blood. The receptors were gathered from a woman aged 55 to 70 with acute or convalescent COVID-19. Each CDR3 is given with its conserved first and last residue. A D gene is named only where the DNA matches it firmly. Some rows mark clone size as missing; the rest say once, few, many or name a class of expanded clone.

d_call	clone_size	v_call	j_call	cdr3_aa	cdr3_nt
NA	NA	TRBV7-9	TRBJ2-3	CASSQGSSRTDTQYF	TGTGCCAGCAGCCAAGGTAGCAGTCGCACAGATACGCAGTATTTT
NA	few	TRBV7-2	TRBJ1-1	CASSSFLRGGIEAFF	TGTGCCAGCAGCTCGTTTCTGCGGGGGGGAATTGAAGCTTTCTTT
NA	NA	TRBV5-4	TRBJ2-1	CASQGLHRNEQFF	TGTGCCAGCCAGGGACTCCACAGGAATGAGCAGTTCTTC
NA	NA	TRBV2	TRBJ1-4	CASSEGVREKLFF	TGTGCCAGCAGTGAGGGAGTTCGTGAAAAACTGTTTTTT
NA	NA	TRBV7-3	TRBJ2-2	CASSPQITGELFF	TGTGCCAGCAGCCCTCAGATTACCGGGGAGCTGTTTTTT
TRBD1	NA	TRBV10-3	TRBJ1-2	CAISELGQGDGYTF	TGTGCCATCAGTGAGTTAGGACAGGGCGACGGCTACACCTTC
NA	NA	TRBV14	TRBJ1-1	CASSQGLTTTEAFF	TGTGCCAGCAGCCAAGGTCTTACAACCACTGAAGCTTTCTTT
NA	NA	TRBV9	TRBJ1-2	CASSVAQGNYGYTF	TGTGCCAGCAGCGTAGCCCAGGGGAACTATGGCTACACCTTC
TRBD1	NA	TRBV5-1	TRBJ1-1	CASSLDRGIGNTEAFF	TGCGCCAGCAGCTTGGACAGGGGCATCGGGAACACTGAAGCTTTCTTT
TRBD1	NA	TRBV6-1	TRBJ1-5	CASSEAPQGASNQPQHF	TGTGCCAGCAGTGAAGCCCCCCAGGGGGCCAGCAATCAGCCCCAGCATTTT
NA	once	TRBV5-1	TRBJ1-6	CASSPDGGGISPLHF	TGCGCCAGCAGCCCCGACGGGGGAGGGATTTCACCCCTCCACTTT
TRBD2	NA	TRBV28	TRBJ2-7	CASSLGGAGGYEQYF	TGTGCCAGCAGTCTAGGGGGAGCGGGGGGGTACGAGCAGTACTTC
NA	NA	TRBV5-1	TRBJ1-2	CASGVDSPANGYTF	TGCGCCAGCGGTGTGGACTCTCCGGCGAATGGCTACACCTTC